The source of this T cell receptor beta chain is a study of T cells in narcolepsy. Study background: Patients with NT1 or NT2 and healthy control donors were enrolled. Study conclusions and caveats: Blood of same and different patients, but not healthy controls, reportedly held recurring autoreactive clonotypes.

V gave up 0 bases and J gave up 2 bases, with 16 bases separating them. This CDR3 contains 18 residues. Germline assignment: CDR1 LGHNA and CDR2 YNFKEQ. Method: immunoSEQ multiplex PCR; TCRdb's copy keeps in-frame clones and lacks some. The table shows roughly 24,000 clones, with around 81% occurring only once. Notes on this clone: The antigen is not known.

V usage is TRBV4-2 and J usage is TRBJ2-2; no firm D call. The clonotype was recovered from a human donor in good health. Sequences were obtained from memory (CD45RA-) CD4+ T cells from blood. CDR3 sequence (DNA): TGTGCCAGCAGCCAAGATATTTCGCAGAAATTAAACACCGGGGAGCTGTTTTTT. This encodes CASSQDISQKLNTGELFF.